Following are 31 T cell receptor beta chains from one sample sequenced in a study of blood T cell repertoires in COVID-19. Sequencing used immunoSEQ multiplex PCR; TCRdb keeps in-frame clones, though not all of them. The top ten clones hold about 0.96% of a sample with 190,000 or so clones, around nine tenths of them seen once. Sequences were obtained from peripheral blood. The receptors come from a woman between 18 and 29 years old who had recovered from COVID-19.

The gene calls are TRBV27 and TRBJ2-7; D remains ambiguous. Germline CDR1 reads MNHEY; CDR2 reads SMNVEV (reference sequence). This CDR3 has 14 amino acids. With 5 bases removed from V and 2 bases from J, the gap between germline ends came to 13 bases. This chain's CDR3 is CASSPPLGTYEQYV. CDR3 bases: TGTGCCAGCAGTCCCCCCCTGGGCACCTACGAGCAGTACGTC.

The V and J genes are TRBV7-3 and TRBJ2-5; D unclear. Trimming removed 3 bases from V and 2 bases from J, with 7 bases in between. This CDR3 is built from 13 residues. CDR1 is SGHTA, CDR2 FQGTGA, per germline. Here the CDR3 reads CASSFTRQETQYF. CDR3 coding DNA: TGTGCCAGCAGCTTTACGAGACAAGAGACCCAGTACTTC.

This chain connects TRBV28 to TRBJ2-3; D call uncertain. Between the trimmed V and J ends, which lost 7 bases and 0 bases, there was a span of 11 bases. The CDR3 has 14 residues. CDR1 is MDHEN, CDR2 SYDVKM, per germline. Here the CDR3 DNA reads TGTGCCAGCAATTCCAGATCTAGCACAGATACGCAGTATTTT. Amino acids: CASNSRSSTDTQYF.

CDR3 nucleotides: TGCGCCAGCAGTGAGTCAGCAGGGGGATTCTCAGATACGCAGTATTTT. Translated: CASSESAGGFSDTQYF. The chain employs TRBV10-1 and TRBJ2-3; the match to TRBD1 covers 7 bases. CDR1 and CDR2 (germline): WNHNN, SYGVQD (reference sequence). The CDR3 has 16 residues. J lost 4 bases, V lost 0 bases, and 7 bases had no gene match.

This chain joins TRBV7-9 and TRBJ2-7; D may be TRBD2 (6 bases). From germline, CDR1 is SEHNR and CDR2 FQNEAQ (reference sequence). Trimming cost V 1 base and J 4 bases, with 14 bases left between them. This CDR3 comprises 15 residues. CDR3 coding DNA: TGTGCCAGCAGCTTAGTTTTAGCGGAACCATACGAGCAGTACTTC. It specifies CASSLVLAEPYEQYF. Drawing the rest from reference TRBV7-9 and TRBJ2-7, the complete variable domain is DTGVSQNPRHKITKRGQNVTFRCDPISEHNRLYWYRQTLGQGPEFLTYFQNEAQLEKSRLLSDRFSAERPKGSFSTLEIQRTEQGDSAMYLCASSLVLAEPYEQYFGPGTRLTVT.

The chain combines TRBV6-1 with TRBJ2-1, with a tentative D call TRBD1 (7 bases). Germline V gene lookup returns CDR1 MNHNS and CDR2 SASEGT. The CDR3 has 17 amino acids. With 3 bases removed from V and 8 bases from J, the gap between germline ends came to 23 bases. This CDR3 reads CASSEQGGWRRRDEQFF. CDR3 coding DNA: TGTGCCAGCAGTGAGCAGGGGGGTTGGAGGAGGAGAGATGAGCAGTTCTTC.

The rearrangement uses TRBV5-6 and TRBJ1-6; TRBD1 might be the D (6 bases). CDR1 and CDR2 (germline): SGHDT, YYEEEE. V was shortened by 1 base and J by 9 bases, with 14 bases between the two germline ends. The CDR3 is 15 residues long. CDR3: CASSLLTGKTSPLHF. CDR3 DNA: TGTGCCAGCAGCTTGTTAACAGGGAAAACTTCACCCCTCCACTTT.

The chain links TRBV3-1 (or the pseudogene TRBV3-2) to TRBJ1-2, with TRBD1 matching over 7 bases. In germline, CDR1 is LGHDT, CDR2 YNNKEL (reference sequence). V shed 6 bases and J 1 base; nucleotides not matched to a gene: 14. The CDR3 is made up of 17 amino acids. The CDR3 nucleotides are TGTGCCAGCAGGCAAAACAGGGGCTCCCTCAATAACTATGGCTACACCTTC. Its translation: CASRQNRGSLNNYGYTF.

The genes are TRBV9 and TRBJ2-7, with D uncertain. Germline V lookup: CDR1 SGDLS, CDR2 YYNGEE. V lost 0 bases, J lost 0 bases, and 10 bases lay in between. The CDR3 has 15 amino acids. The CDR3 protein is CASSVALADSYEQYF. The CDR3 DNA sequence: TGTGCCAGCAGCGTAGCTTTAGCAGACTCCTACGAGCAGTACTTC.

There are a few counts of this clone. The V call is TRBV29-1, the J call TRBJ1-5; 11 bases are a match to TRBD1. This CDR3 spans 16 amino acids. V was pared by 6 bases and J by 4 bases, with 11 bases of the junction left unmatched. Looked up from germline, CDR1 is SQVTM and CDR2 is ANQGSEA. The CDR3: CSVATGTGGQNQPQHF. The CDR3 bases are TGCAGCGTCGCGACCGGGACAGGGGGTCAAAATCAGCCCCAGCATTTT. Looking up the rest from reference TRBV29-1 and TRBJ1-5 gives the full variable domain: SAVISQKPSRDICQRGTSLTIQCQVDSQVTMMFWYRQQPGQSLTLIATANQGSEATYESGFVIDKFPISRPNLTFSTLTVSNMSPEDSSIYLCSVATGTGGQNQPQHFGDGTRLSIL.

This chain connects TRBV19 to TRBJ1-5; 8 bases map to TRBD1. The CDR3 contains 16 residues. CDR1 and CDR2 from the germline V gene are LNHDA and SQIVND (reference sequence). Trimming at V came to 4 bases and at J to 0 bases, leaving 5 bases not matched to a gene. The CDR3 loop reads CASSTTGGYSNQPQHF. For the CDR3, the DNA is TGTGCCAGTAGTACTACAGGGGGATATAGCAATCAGCCCCAGCATTTT.

The rearrangement uses TRBV7-2 and TRBJ1-1; TRBD1 matches 7 bases. Germline assignment: CDR1 SGHTA and CDR2 FQGNSA. This CDR3 spans 16 amino acids. Germline trimming cut 5 bases from V and 4 bases from J; bases unmatched to any gene: 13. The CDR3 spells CASSPHWDSPSTEAFF. In nucleotides, the CDR3 is TGTGCCAGCAGCCCTCATTGGGACAGCCCTAGCACTGAAGCTTTCTTT.

This clone was picked up a small number of times. The rearrangement links TRBV29-1 to TRBJ1-5; 8 positions match TRBD1. Germline trimming cut 4 bases from V and 6 bases from J; bases unmatched to any gene: 2. Per germline, CDR1 SQVTM and CDR2 ANQGSEA. This CDR3 is built from 12 residues. In DNA form, the CDR3 reads TGCAGCGTTGGGACAGGGAGTCAGCCCCAGCATTTT. Its translation is CSVGTGSQPQHF.

The J gene is TRBJ1-3, the V gene TRBV9; a weak D match, TRBD1 (6 bases). The CDR3 sequence is 15 residues long. Germline lookup yields CDR1 SGDLS and CDR2 YYNGEE. With 4 bases removed from V and 0 bases from J, the gap between germline ends came to 11 bases. This CDR3 reads CASSPGQISGNTIYF. CDR3 coding DNA: TGTGCCAGCAGCCCCGGACAGATCTCTGGAAACACCATATATTTT.

This clone was observed once. V usage is TRBV18 and J usage is TRBJ1-3, with 9 bases fitting TRBD1. V shed 6 bases and J 2 bases; nucleotides not matched to a gene: 5. The V gene's germline CDR1 is KGHSH and CDR2 LQKENI. This CDR3 comprises 15 residues. The CDR3 DNA is TGTGCCAGCTCGCCAAACAGGGGGCCTGGAAACACCATATATTTT. Translating gives CASSPNRGPGNTIYF.

The CDR3 DNA reads as TGTGCCAGTAGTTCTCTAGGACTAGCCGCAGATACGCAGTATTTT. This codes for CASSSLGLAADTQYF. The V and J genes are TRBV19 and TRBJ2-3; 8 bases line up with TRBD2. The CDR3 has 15 residues. Germline V gene sequence: CDR1 LNHDA, CDR2 SQIVND (reference sequence). Unmatched junction bases numbered 8, after V lost 5 bases and J lost 4 bases.

DNA of the CDR3: TGTGCCTGCCTCCGAGGGGGCTACTATGGCTACACCTTC. It translates to CACLRGGYYGYTF. The chain uses TRBV30 and TRBJ1-2, with 7 bases aligning to TRBD1. Germline lookup yields CDR1 GTSNPN and CDR2 SVGIG (reference sequence). Losses at the gene ends were 6 bases for V and 3 bases for J; bases not matched to a gene: 7. This CDR3 spans 13 amino acids. Complete variable domain (other parts from reference TRBV30 and TRBJ1-2): SQTIHQWPATLVQPVGSPLSLECTVEGTSNPNLYWYRQAAGRGLQLLFYSVGIGQISSEVPQNLSASRPQDRQFILSSKKLLLSDSGFYLCACLRGGYYGYTFGSGTRLTVV.

The V call is TRBV10-3, the J call TRBJ2-7; 7 nucleotides agree with TRBD1. The J segment lost 1 base and the V segment lost 7 bases, leaving 4 bases of the junction unmatched. This CDR3 contains 13 residues. The germline V gene encodes CDR1 ENHRY and CDR2 SYGVKD. Here the CDR3 reads CAIKAGGSYEQYF. CDR3 sequence (DNA): TGTGCCATCAAAGCAGGGGGATCCTACGAGCAGTACTTC.

The chain employs TRBV6-5 and TRBJ2-7; tentatively, D is TRBD1 (6 bases). The CDR3 spans 13 residues. CDR1 MNHEY and CDR2 SVGAGI come from the germline V gene. The ends were cut back, 6 bases at V and 2 bases at J, with 11 bases in the middle. In nucleotides, the CDR3 is TGTGCCAGCAGCCTTGGACAGACCTACGAGCAGTACGTC. It specifies CASSLGQTYEQYV.

This chain uses TRBV6-5 with TRBJ1-2; the D gene is possibly TRBD1 (6 bases). This CDR3 is built from 13 residues. Germline assignment: CDR1 MNHEY and CDR2 SVGAGI. Trimming stripped 2 bases from V and 7 bases from J, with 11 bases between. The CDR3 reads CASSYGGAGGYTF. CDR3 in DNA: TGTGCCAGCAGTTACGGGGGGGCTGGTGGCTACACCTTC.

The CDR3 DNA reads TGTGCCAGCAGCCCCCAGGGATACAATGAGCAGTTCTTC. It codes for CASSPQGYNEQFF. The rearrangement joins TRBV3-1 (or the pseudogene TRBV3-2) to TRBJ2-1, with D tentatively TRBD1 (5 bases). CDR1 and CDR2 (germline): LGHDT, YNNKEL (reference sequence). V was pared by 4 bases and J by 4 bases, with 8 bases between. This CDR3 comprises 13 residues.

This clone was seen just once. The chain has TRBV5-4 and TRBJ1-2, with 7 bases matching TRBD1. The CDR3 is made up of 13 amino acids. Trimming removed 0 bases from V and 4 bases from J; junction bases left unmatched: 0. CDR1 and CDR2 from the germline V gene are SGHNT and YYREEE (reference sequence). This chain's CDR3 is CASSLGDSYGYTF. CDR3 coding DNA: TGTGCCAGCAGCTTGGGGGACAGCTATGGCTACACCTTC.

The rearrangement links TRBV7-2 to TRBJ1-1; 9 bases align to TRBD1. From germline, CDR1 is SGHTA and CDR2 FQGNSA. Trimming cost V 5 bases and J 5 bases; bases outside gene matches: 6. This CDR3 comprises 14 residues. CDR3 protein: CASSRSQGATEAFF. CDR3 in DNA: TGTGCCAGCAGCCGCTCACAGGGGGCAACTGAAGCTTTCTTT.

The genes are TRBV20-1 and TRBJ2-5, with TRBD2 as a possible D gene (5 bases). The V end was cut by 3 bases, the J end by 4 bases, with 15 bases between. CDR1 is DFQATT and CDR2 is SNEGSKA in the germline V gene (reference sequence). The CDR3 totals 14 residues. The CDR3 DNA is TGCAGTGCTAGTGGAGGCCCCCTGAGAGAGACCCAGTACTTC. This gives the protein CSASGGPLRETQYF.

This chain joins TRBV7-8 and TRBJ2-5; tentative D call: TRBD2 (6 bases). Germline V lookup: CDR1 SGHVS, CDR2 FQNEAQ. V was cut by 2 bases and J by 5 bases, with 15 bases left in between. The CDR3 loop spans 15 amino acids. CDR3 sequence: CASSLPRLERETQYF. CDR3 nucleotide sequence: TGTGCCAGCAGCTTACCCCGACTAGAGCGGGAGACCCAGTACTTC.

The chain couples TRBV7-6 to TRBJ2-2; 10 nucleotides match TRBD1. The CDR3 has 15 residues. Germline-derived CDR1 and CDR2 are SGHVS and FNYEAQ. Losses at the gene ends were 1 base for V and 7 bases for J; bases not matched to a gene: 3. DNA for the CDR3: TGTGCCAGCAGCTTAGTGGGACAGGGGATCGGGGAGCTGTTTTTT. Translating it yields CASSLVGQGIGELFF.

The rearrangement links TRBV28 to TRBJ1-2; unclear D gene. CDR3 length: 14 residues. The germline V gene has CDR1 MDHEN and CDR2 SYDVKM. V lost 10 bases, J lost 0 bases, and 15 bases lay in between. The CDR3 region is CATFPVTTNYGYTF. The DNA for the CDR3 is TGTGCCACCTTTCCAGTTACCACTAACTATGGCTACACCTTC.

The chain carries TRBV30 and TRBJ2-1; TRBD2 is a possible D gene (5 bases). Trimming pared 8 bases from V and 6 bases from J, leaving 11 bases between. The germline CDR1 and CDR2 sequences are GTSNPN and SVGIG (reference sequence). The CDR3 covers 11 residues. CDR3 bases: TGTGCCCGAACTAGTAGCAATGAGCAGTTCTTC. This sequence encodes CARTSSNEQFF.

The CDR3 DNA reads TGCGCCAGCAGCTTGGCCACCAGGGAGCAGTTCTTC. This gives the protein CASSLATREQFF. This chain links TRBV5-1 with TRBJ2-1; D remains unclear. V was pared by 0 bases and J by 10 bases, with 8 bases between. This CDR3 is built from 12 residues. Germline loops: CDR1 SGHRS, CDR2 YFSETQ.

The CDR3 sequence is CAISPNRGQSGNQPQHF. CDR3 bases: TGTGCCATCAGTCCTAACAGGGGTCAAAGCGGCAATCAGCCCCAGCATTTT. The V gene is TRBV10-3, the J gene TRBJ1-5, with TRBD1 matching 7 bases. Germline CDR1 ENHRY, CDR2 SYGVKD. The CDR3 consists of 17 residues. With V trimmed by 5 bases and J by 2 bases, 12 bases remained unmatched.

Notes on this clone: Other DNA sequences in this sample translate to the same CDR3. The chain employs TRBV9 and TRBJ2-3; the D gene is possibly TRBD2 (5 bases). The V end was cut by 2 bases, the J end by 1 base, with 5 bases between. Germline V gives CDR1 SGDLS, CDR2 YYNGEE. The CDR3 consists of 13 residues. The CDR3 DNA follows: TGTGCCAGCAGCGTGGGAGGCACAGATACGCAGTATTTT. Residues: CASSVGGTDTQYF.